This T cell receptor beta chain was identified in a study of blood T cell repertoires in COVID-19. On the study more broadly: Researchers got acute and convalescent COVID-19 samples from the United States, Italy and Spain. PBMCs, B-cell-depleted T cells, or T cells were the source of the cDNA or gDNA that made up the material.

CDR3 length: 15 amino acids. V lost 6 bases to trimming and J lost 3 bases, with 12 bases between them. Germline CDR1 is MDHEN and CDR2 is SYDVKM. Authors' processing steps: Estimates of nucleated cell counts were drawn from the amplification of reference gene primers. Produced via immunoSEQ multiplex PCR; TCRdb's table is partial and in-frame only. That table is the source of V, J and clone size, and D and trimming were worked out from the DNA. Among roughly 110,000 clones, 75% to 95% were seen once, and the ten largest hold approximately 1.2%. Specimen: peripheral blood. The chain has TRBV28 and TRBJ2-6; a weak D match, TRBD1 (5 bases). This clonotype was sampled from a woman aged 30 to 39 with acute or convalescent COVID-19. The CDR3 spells CASSPQRGGANVLTF. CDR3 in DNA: TGTGCCAGCAGCCCCCAAAGGGGTGGGGCCAACGTCCTGACTTTC.